This is a list of T cell receptor beta chains from one sample in a study of blood T cell repertoires in COVID-19. Profiling relied on immunoSEQ multiplex PCR, and the TCRdb table lists in-frame clones only, not all of them. The data show around 120,000 clones, with about 91% seen just once and roughly 0.94% held by the top ten. Sequenced material: peripheral blood. The receptors shown here come from a woman in her 50s with active or convalescent COVID-19. CDR3s include the opening cysteine and the closing phenylalanine or tryptophan. D genes are given only for firm matches. A clone size is listed for some rows: how often the clone was seen (once, few, many), or a class if it is expanded.

V: TRBV12-3/TRBV12-4; J: TRBJ1-2; size: few; D: NA; CDR3: CASSTGLNYGYTF; DNA: TGTGCCAGCAGCACGGGACTTAACTATGGCTACACCTTC
V: TRBV19; J: TRBJ1-3; size: few; D: TRBD1; CDR3: CASSLSDRGSGNTIYF; DNA: TGTGCCAGTAGTCTCTCCGACAGGGGCTCTGGAAACACCATATATTTT
V: TRBV4-3; J: TRBJ1-4; size: NA; D: NA; CDR3: CASSHRPYRETREKLFF; DNA: TGCGCCAGCAGCCATAGACCTTACAGGGAAACCCGTGAAAAACTGTTTTTT
V: TRBV7-9; J: TRBJ1-3; size: NA; D: NA; CDR3: CASSSRRGNTIYF; DNA: TGTGCCAGCAGCTCCCGTCGGGGGAACACCATATATTTT
V: TRBV24-1; J: TRBJ2-5; size: NA; D: NA; CDR3: CATSVGETQYF; DNA: TGTGCCACCAGTGTCGGAGAGACCCAGTACTTC
V: TRBV5-1; J: TRBJ2-3; size: NA; D: NA; CDR3: CASGGLITDTQYF; DNA: TGCGCCAGTGGAGGACTTATCACAGATACGCAGTATTTT
V: TRBV30; J: TRBJ2-2; size: NA; D: TRBD2; CDR3: CAWSGGLAGDIGGELFF; DNA: TGTGCCTGGAGTGGGGGACTAGCGGGAGATATAGGCGGGGAGCTGTTTTTT
V: TRBV11-1; J: TRBJ2-7; size: NA; D: NA; CDR3: CASSLWVEQGSYEQYF; DNA: TGTGCCAGCAGCTTATGGGTGGAACAGGGTTCCTACGAGCAGTACTTC
V: TRBV9; J: TRBJ2-7; size: NA; D: TRBD2; CDR3: CASSVLAGEGEQYF; DNA: TGTGCCAGCAGCGTACTAGCGGGAGAAGGTGAGCAGTACTTC
V: TRBV4-1; J: TRBJ2-2; size: NA; D: TRBD2; CDR3: CASSQVSLAGGDGELFF; DNA: TGCGCCAGCAGCCAAGTATCCCTAGCGGGGGGCGACGGGGAGCTGTTTTTT
V: TRBV6-5; J: TRBJ2-2; size: NA; D: NA; CDR3: CASSIQGGPGELFF; DNA: TGTGCCAGCAGCATACAGGGCGGTCCCGGGGAGCTGTTTTTT
V: TRBV27; J: TRBJ2-7; size: few; D: TRBD2; CDR3: CASSSPLAGGEQYF; DNA: TGTGCCAGCAGTTCCCCCTTAGCGGGAGGGGAGCAGTACTTC
V: TRBV6-5; J: TRBJ1-1; size: few; D: NA; CDR3: CASSPAGRNLEAFF; DNA: TGTGCCAGCAGTCCCGCAGGGCGGAACCTTGAAGCTTTCTTT
V: TRBV27; J: TRBJ1-1; size: NA; D: TRBD1; CDR3: CASSSTGGNTEAFF; DNA: TGTGCCAGCAGTTCGACAGGGGGGAACACTGAAGCTTTCTTT
V: TRBV5-1; J: TRBJ2-2; size: NA; D: TRBD1; CDR3: CASSAAGQGTTGELFF; DNA: TGCGCCAGCAGCGCCGCGGGACAGGGGACCACCGGGGAGCTGTTTTTT
V: TRBV21-1; J: TRBJ1-2; size: NA; D: NA; CDR3: CASSEHLYGYTF; DNA: TGTGCCAGCAGCGAGCACCTCTATGGCTACACCTTC